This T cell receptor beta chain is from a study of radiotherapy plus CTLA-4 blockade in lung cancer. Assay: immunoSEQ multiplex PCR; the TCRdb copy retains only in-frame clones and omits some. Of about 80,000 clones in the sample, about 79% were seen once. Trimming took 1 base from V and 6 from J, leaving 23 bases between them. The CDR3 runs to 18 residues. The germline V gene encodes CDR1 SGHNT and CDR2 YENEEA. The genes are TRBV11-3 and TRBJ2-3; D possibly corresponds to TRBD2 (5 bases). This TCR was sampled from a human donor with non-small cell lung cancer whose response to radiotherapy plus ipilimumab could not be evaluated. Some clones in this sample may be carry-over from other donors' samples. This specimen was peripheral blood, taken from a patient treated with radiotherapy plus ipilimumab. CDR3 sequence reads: CASSLGRSGSADLDTQYF. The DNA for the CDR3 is TGTGCCAGCAGCTTAGGGAGGAGTGGGTCGGCGGATTTGGATACGCAGTATTTT.